Described below is a single T cell receptor (beta chain) sequence and its context. What it binds is not known. These data belong to a study of T cell responses to AZD1222 COVID-19 vaccine. Study as a whole: Both about-4-week and about-12-week second-dose recipients were combined.

Clones were read by immunoSEQ multiplex PCR, and TCRdb kept only the in-frame ones, dropping some. The sample has 74,000 or so clones, around 80% seen once. General study points: Mostly white British, mostly female donors; authors suggested clonal diversity may be underestimated. An increase in Spike-specific TCR breadth and depth was observed after two AZD1222 doses. Reportedly, nearly half the spike-specific TCRs target unmutated variant regions.

The ends were cut back, 0 bases at V and 4 bases at J, with 14 bases in the middle. The CDR3 spans 15 residues. Germline CDR1 SGHNT, CDR2 YYREEE (reference sequence). The TCR was taken from an adult in good health. V usage is TRBV5-4 and J usage is TRBJ2-7; tentatively, D is TRBD2 (5 bases). This sample comprised peripheral blood, obtained on day 0 of AZD1222 vaccination. The DNA of the CDR3 is TGTGCCAGCAGCTTGGAGAGGGATTTGCTTTACGAGCAGTACTTC. Translating gives CASSLERDLLYEQYF.